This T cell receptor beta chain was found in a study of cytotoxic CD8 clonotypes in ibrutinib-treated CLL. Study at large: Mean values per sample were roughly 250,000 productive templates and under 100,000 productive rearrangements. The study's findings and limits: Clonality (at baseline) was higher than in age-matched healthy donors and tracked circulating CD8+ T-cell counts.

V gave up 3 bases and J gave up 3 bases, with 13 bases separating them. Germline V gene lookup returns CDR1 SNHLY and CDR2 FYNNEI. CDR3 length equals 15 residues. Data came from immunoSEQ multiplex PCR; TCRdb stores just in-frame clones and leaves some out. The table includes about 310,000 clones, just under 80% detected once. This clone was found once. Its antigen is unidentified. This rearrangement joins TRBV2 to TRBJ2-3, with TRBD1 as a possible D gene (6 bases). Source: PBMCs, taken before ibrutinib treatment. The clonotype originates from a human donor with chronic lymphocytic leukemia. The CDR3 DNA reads TGTGCCAGCAGTGACGCAGGGGTGGCGACAGATACGCAGTATTTT. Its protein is CASSDAGVATDTQYF.